Described below is a single T cell receptor (beta chain) sequence and its context. The clone's antigen remains unknown. Base qualities are not at hand, and no much larger clone is one base apart. Participants in the prospective study were aged roughly 18 to 100 years, lived in about two dozen United States geographic areas, and enrolled through a virtual design. To assign participants to cohorts, the prospective study relied on clinical history that participants themselves reported in a screening survey and a study questionnaire. Each participant in the prospective study had whole blood, serum and a nasopharyngeal or oropharyngeal swab collected by mobile phlebotomists. Prospective study participants could optionally give additional blood draws and questionnaires over an approximately two-month period. Before DNA extraction, blood samples from the prospective study were shipped at room temperature or frozen.

TCRbeta CDR3 regions were amplified from genomic DNA by means of the immunoSEQ Assay, a bias-controlled multiplex PCR. As for the original processing: Within the assay, amplification of reference gene primers was used to estimate how many nucleated cells each sample contained. To quantify the absolute abundance of each unique TCRbeta CDR3 rearrangement, sequence reads were collapsed and filtered. Productive Simpson clonality was computed per sample as the square root of Simpson's diversity index over productive rearrangements. What TCRdb holds here is the immuneACCESS table cut down to in-frame rearrangements. Part of the clones is not present; checked against another copy, under half of the missing clones reflect an unresolved V gene, and the others are unexplained. The D gene and trimming were derived from the DNA, and the V and J assignments and clone size from that table. This sample comprises 350,000 to 550,000 clones, nearly 90% of them detected only once. The ten largest clones add up to about 2% of the sample.

The record originates from a study of blood T cell repertoires in COVID-19 (dated by TCRdb to the early 2020s). General notes on the study: Samples from collaborators originated in the United States, Italy and Spain and spanned both the acute and convalescent phases of COVID-19. The prospective study material was composed of cDNA or gDNA derived from T cells, B-cell-depleted T cells, or PBMCs. The samples were drawn from two sources: the first 160 participants of the ongoing ImmuneRACE study, and 950 to 1,500 subjects contributed by 6 global collaborators. Deeply sampled blood TCRbeta repertoires from subjects exposed to, actively infected with, or recovered from COVID-19 were included in the dataset. Where available, HLA class I and class II types were taken from metadata supplied by the sample provider and were not determined by assay-based typing. Nearly every sample came with metadata listing a de-identified subject ID, COVID-19 status, age in years and sex. The repertoires were released in a freely available public database intended as a resource for research on the immune response to SARS-CoV-2. Here is what the overall study found, with its caveats: Clinical and demographic metadata were provided uncurated, with the amount varying by source and participant.

CDR1 MNHEY and CDR2 SMNVEV were looked up in the germline V gene (reference sequence). CDR3 length: 17 amino acids, cysteine to phenylalanine. The only DNA kept is the CDR3, 51 bases in frame from the first base. Trimming leaves V shorter by 5 bases and J shorter by 7 bases, with the junction holding 12 bases beyond the gene matches. The origin of this receptor is a woman between 18 and 29 years old with acute COVID-19. Rearrangement joined TRBV27 to TRBJ1-6; the junction holds 9 bases that match TRBD1. The specimen was PBMCs or T cells enriched from blood (not recorded which). The CDR3 has the sequence CASSPRTGDSRNSPLHF. The nucleotide sequence is TGTGCCAGCAGTCCAAGGACAGGGGACTCTAGGAATTCACCCCTCCACTTT.